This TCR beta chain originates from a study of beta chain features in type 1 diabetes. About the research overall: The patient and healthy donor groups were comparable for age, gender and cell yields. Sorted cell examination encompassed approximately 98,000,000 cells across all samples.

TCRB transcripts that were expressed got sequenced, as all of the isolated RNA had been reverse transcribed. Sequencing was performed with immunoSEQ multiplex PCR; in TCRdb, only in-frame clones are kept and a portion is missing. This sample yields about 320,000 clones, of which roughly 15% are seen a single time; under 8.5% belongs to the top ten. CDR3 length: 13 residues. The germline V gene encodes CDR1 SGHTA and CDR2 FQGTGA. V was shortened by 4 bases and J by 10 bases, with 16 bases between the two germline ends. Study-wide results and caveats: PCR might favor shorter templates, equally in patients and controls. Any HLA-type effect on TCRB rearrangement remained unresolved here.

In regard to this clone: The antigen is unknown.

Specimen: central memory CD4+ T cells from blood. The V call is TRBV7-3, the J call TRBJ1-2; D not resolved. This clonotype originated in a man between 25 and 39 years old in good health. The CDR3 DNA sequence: TGTGCCAGCAGCTCCCGGACGGAAGAAGCCTACACCTTC. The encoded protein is CASSSRTEEAYTF.